This TCR beta chain was sequenced during a study of radiation and T cells in renal cell carcinoma. TCRdb keeps only in-frame clones here, not all; method: immunoSEQ multiplex PCR. The sample shows over 120,000 clones, approximately 90% of them seen only once. The germline V gene encodes CDR1 SEHNR and CDR2 FQNEAQ (reference sequence). The trim removed 5 bases at V and 4 bases at J, leaving 5 bases unmatched. The CDR3 consists of 14 residues. Time point denoted: baseline pretreatment blood. Treatment given: 15 Gy SBRT to primary tumor, nephrectomy 4 weeks later. Blood was sampled at baseline, 2 weeks and 4 weeks after SBRT. The patient's renal cell carcinoma had clear cell pathology.

The TCR comes from a woman between 50 and 59 years old with renal cell carcinoma. The sequencing used blood, collected from a patient whose treatment included radiotherapy and nephrectomy. The chain is built from TRBV7-9 and TRBJ2-7, with 10 positions matching TRBD2. This CDR3 reads CASSISGGSYEQYF. The CDR3 region has the DNA TGTGCCAGCAGCATTAGCGGGGGGTCGTACGAGCAGTACTTC.